The sequence of this TCR beta chain was determined in a study of cytomegalovirus exposure and HLA in healthy donors (dated by TCRdb to 2017 to 2019). Study-wide context: In an earlier analysis of several hundred of the donors, under 300 Gb of sequence data and about 110 million unique TCR beta sequences from 150 million to 200 million T cells were reported. An early release that covered approximately 600 HLA-typed donors contained about 290 gigabases of sequencing data and 75 million to 100 million unique TCR sequences. Of the roughly 400 genotyped donors, 80% to 90% were placed in the genetic ancestry cluster associated with self-reported Caucasian donors. The study aimed to test whether signatures of past pathogen exposure could be identified by cataloging public T cell receptors. The study profiled the T cell repertoires of 550 to 700 subjects by immunosequencing and related them to cytomegalovirus serostatus. A separate validation cohort of about 110 different subjects was used in addition to the 666-subject first cohort. To predict cytomegalovirus infection status, the study brought together high-throughput TCR immunosequencing, statistical association of individual TCRs with disease status, and machine learning. A later analysis re-analyzed previously published TCR beta repertoires from 550 to 700 donors and added high-resolution HLA genotyping to study TCR occurrence patterns. The later analysis used no new phenotypic data to find candidate immune exposures, relying instead on TCR beta sequences and their occurrence across donors. An earlier analysis of some 500 of the donors used high-throughput TCR beta sequencing to judge whether each TCR beta V gene segment behaved as functional or pseudogenic. Donor age, sex, ethnicity and CMV serostatus were compiled alongside the repertoire data. In a later genetic analysis, genome-wide SNP genotypes for about three fifths of the roughly 670 donors were used, and that subset was treated as a discovery cohort. Every discovery cohort repertoire had been produced on one sequencing platform. HLA typing included class I and class II loci at four-digit resolution. Typing coverage differed by locus: A, B, C, DRB1 and DQB1 were typed in roughly 629-630 donors, DQA1 in 500 to 550, DPA1 in 600 to 610, and DPB1 in 400 to 480. Roughly 5 DR-DQ haplotypes were handled as single units for association and clustering because linkage in the cohort was strong. On average, around 240,000 unique TCR beta nucleotide sequences were sequenced per donor among some 430 genotyped donors of the cohort, with 15% to 20% of those sequences being non-productive. The full study reports these points: In a later genetic analysis, a missense DCLRE1C variant was associated with V-gene and J-gene trimming of TCR beta chains, and the association was replicated in an independent cohort. In the study, about 150 TCR beta chains were listed as associated with cytomegalovirus. Because counts were too low, 15 to 20 rarely observed V segments, including chromosome 9 orphons, were left out of the earlier analysis of about 500 of the donors. In this cohort, only TCR beta chains were sequenced, and detectable features were limited by the absence of alpha or paired-chain data. Cytomegalovirus status was reported to be diagnosed by the classifier with high specificity and sensitivity in both the original and validation cohorts. In a later analysis, several top co-occurrence clusters were reported to appear linked to parvovirus B19, influenza, CMV and Epstein-Barr virus. According to a later genetic analysis, donors in an Asian-associated ancestry cluster had fewer N-insertions in productive TCRs than the approximately 710-donor mean. In a later analysis, HLA-associated TCR beta chains showed more clonal expansion and lower generation probabilities than non-associated chains that were equally common. Some IMGT-functional V segments, including TRBV6-2 and TRBV6-3, could not be told apart with the 87-base-pair reads, so those segments were excluded. According to a later analysis, most CMV-associated TCR beta chains appeared to be HLA-restricted, and the HLA associations seemed to be driven largely by CMV exposure. A later analysis found that TCR association rates varied across HLA loci, with DRB1 alleles showing the most associated TCRs and HLA-C alleles the fewest. The authors suggested that the approach could potentially be extended to other disease states and immunological phenotypes. Most TCR sequences were observed very rarely across donors, whereas some public TCRs were present in many individuals. In vitro tests confirmed that a few of the cytomegalovirus-associated TCR beta chains recognize cytomegalovirus antigens. A further reported finding was that TCR beta sequences accurately predicted the HLA-A and HLA-B alleles for most subjects in the first cohort. The sequencing pipeline was judged likely to have produced a cluster of highly shared sequence variants as a technical artifact. Roughly uniform sequencing depth across donors was assumed in presence/absence analyses, although this assumption may not hold. Because some donors lacked HLA typing at each locus, the association tests relied only on the typed subset. Broadly in line with IMGT annotations, most TCR beta V segments showed up in productive rearrangements about 87% or about 30% of the time in an earlier analysis of several hundred of the donors. Linkage disequilibrium might explain the correlated functional status among segregating V segments, but an unknown experimental factor could not be ruled out. Assigning TCR associations to individual alleles was difficult when HLA alleles, especially DR and DQ, strongly co-occurred. In a later analysis, around 17,000 TCR beta sequences were associated with specific HLA alleles at a false discovery rate of 0.05. CMV serostatus was the only immune exposure information available for the cohort.

As for this clone: Its antigen remains undetermined. Base qualities are missing; no much larger clone stands one base away.

The cohort comprised 710 or so healthy bone marrow donors. All cohort members were sampled while nominally healthy, although unrecorded immune exposures were likely present. The donor tested CMV seronegative and was one of the 352 seronegative cohort members. A peripheral blood sample was provided by each donor, and peripheral blood mononuclear cells were used for TCR beta sequencing. The Qiagen DNeasy Blood Extraction Kit was used to extract genomic DNA from the blood cell samples. Library construction relied on the immunoSEQ multiplex PCR assay. A mixture of 60 forward primers for TCR Vbeta segments and 13 reverse primers for TCR Jbeta segments was used in the multiplex PCR. The CDR3 region of rearranged TCR beta genes was amplified from genomic DNA by a multiplex PCR assay. The amplified TCR beta libraries were sequenced on the Illumina HiSeq System as 87-base-pair reads. The original methods were these. In a later analysis, some 80 million unique TCR beta chains were counted across the 500 to 700 repertoires, and around 10 million of these chains were shared by at least two donors. A nearest-neighbor algorithm error-corrected the raw reads and collapsed the reads into unique sequences, merging closely related sequences to remove PCR and sequencing errors. CDR3 sequences were aligned to IMGT reference sequences to assign V, D and J gene segments. For a sequence to be retained, at least a six-nucleotide match to both a V gene segment and a J gene segment was required. A rearrangement counted as productive if the CDR3 had no stop codons and remained in frame with V and J, and every other rearrangement counted as non-productive. Following IMGT convention, CDR3 was defined as the stretch from the second conserved V-encoded cysteine to the conserved J-encoded phenylalanine. The earlier analysis of 587 of the donors excluded any sequence lacking an unambiguous match to a single V gene segment. An earlier analysis of some 500 of the donors classified V segments as functional when productive rearrangements were above 56.7% and as segregating when the standard deviation between donors was above 5%. A statistical classification framework was built to diagnose cytomegalovirus status from the catalog of TCR beta chain sequences. In a later analysis, V and J genes were assigned by comparing TCR nucleotide sequences against IMGT/GENE-DB human TR gene sequences. In a later analysis, CDR3 sequences and most-parsimonious VDJ recombination scenarios were assigned using the TCRdist pipeline. In a later analysis, every TCR beta chain was defined by the combination of its CDR3 amino acid sequence and its V-gene family, and reads without a unique V-gene family were dropped. To address suspected cross-contamination and a sequencing artifact, a later analysis removed around 590 highly shared, low-generation-probability nucleotide sequences. In a later analysis, a clonal expansion index for each public chain was calculated from normalized within-repertoire ranks of inferred template counts. In a later analysis, generation probabilities were computed using a VDJ recombination model fitted to out-of-frame rearrangements, and the results were checked against IGoR. A later analysis scored TCR-TCR, TCR-HLA and TCR-CMV co-occurrence with hypergeometric tests, applying a repertoire-size bias correction to TCR pairs. A later analysis estimated false discovery rates by permuting HLA or CMV assignments 20 times. In a later analysis, co-occurring TCRs were grouped with DBSCAN, and TCRdist sequence similarity was added when clustering was performed within HLA-allele-positive subsets. For co-occurrence clustering, repertoires with fewer than 30,000 or more than 120,000 public chains were excluded, along with four or five repertoires with anomalous nucleotide sharing. This is the immuneACCESS table as TCRdb keeps it, with only in-frame sequences that have V and J called. A part of the clones is gone; compared with another copy, unresolved V genes explain less than half, and the rest is unexplained. That table is the source of V, J and clone size, and D and trimming were worked out from the DNA. This sample is represented by approximately 120,000 clones; over 65% of them were singletons. Approximately 2.4% of the sample is held by the ten biggest clonotypes.

Cut back by 2 bases and 7 bases, the V and J ends lie 6 bases apart. Via the germline V gene (reference sequence), CDR1 is MNHNY and CDR2 SVGAGI. The cysteine opens and the phenylalanine closes a CDR3 of 12 amino acids. Here the CDR3 DNA is all that survives: 36 bases in frame from base 1. The TCR comes from a female donor in good health and CMV-seronegative. The specimen was PBMCs. The rearrangement joined TRBV6-6 to TRBJ2-1, with the D gene call left open. CDR3 sequence: CASSYVLNEQFF. The base sequence is TGTGCCAGCAGTTACGTACTGAATGAGCAGTTCTTC.